This is a list of T cell receptor beta chains from one sample in a study of T cells in Graves' hyperthyroidism and ophthalmopathy. One entry per CDR3 protein, called by TCRdb with MiXCR from the multiplex PCR reads. This repertoire shows almost 600,000 distinct CDR3 sequences, around 13% found once; its top ten account for roughly 5.7%. Input material: blood. These receptors were collected from a woman younger than 45 with Graves' hyperthyroidism that later progressed to Graves' ophthalmopathy. Both conserved end residues are part of each CDR3.

>TRBV20-1
CSARVYTGELFF
>TRBV7-8
CASSERGGPLEAFF
>TRBV18
CASSLPDSEAFF
>TRBV11-1
CASSAPWETDTQYF
>TRBV10-3
CAISESGGIQPQHF
>TRBV5-1
CASSQDISRGPGYEQYF
>TRBV10-3
CAISESTQGRSYEQYF
>TRBV4-2
CASSQVAGQGYSPLHF
>TRBV20-1
CSARDYLAGAGDTQYF
>TRBV2
CASSDFSGDRTGELFF
>TRBV4-1
CASSQDFSGWGEQYF
>TRBV19
CASSQGTLVLNEQFF
>TRBV28
CASGGSTDSGVEQYF